These T cell receptor beta chains were read from a single sample in a study of CD8 T cells in Susac syndrome. TCRdb ran MiXCR on the immunoSEQ multiplex PCR reads and lists one entry per CDR3 protein. Of 120,000 or so distinct CDR3 sequences listed, around 95% were seen once; the top ten hold approximately 0.22%. Sequencing was performed on CD8+ T cells from PBMCs. The receptors were gathered from a human donor with Susac syndrome. Each CDR3 is given with its conserved first and last residue. D genes are given only for firm matches. Not every row has a clone size; where given, it reads once, few, many or a size class.

>TRBD1|.|TRBJ1-5|TRBV2
CASRPGQLNQPQHF
TGTGCCAGCAGGCCGGGACAGCTCAATCAGCCCCAGCATTTT
>.|.|TRBJ2-3|TRBV25-1
CASSDPHRGADTQYF
TGTGCCAGCAGTGATCCCCACCGGGGGGCGGATACGCAGTATTTT
>TRBD2|.|TRBJ2-1|TRBV20-1
CSAPTSGSPYNEQFF
TGCAGTGCTCCGACTAGCGGGAGTCCATACAATGAGCAGTTCTTC
>.|.|TRBJ1-4|TRBV12-3/TRBV12-4
CASRHRGRTNEKLFF
TGTGCCAGCAGGCACCGGGGTAGAACTAATGAAAAACTGTTTTTT
>.|.|TRBJ1-1|TRBV6-1
CASSVYVETGNTEAFF
TGTGCCAGCAGTGTATATGTTGAGACAGGGAACACTGAAGCTTTCTTT
>.|.|TRBJ2-2|TRBV13
CASSRQGGAGELFF
TGTGCCAGCAGCAGACAGGGAGGCGCCGGGGAGCTGTTTTTT
>.|.|TRBJ1-5|TRBV24-1
CATSRTGSNQPQHF
TGTGCCACCAGTCGAACAGGTAGCAATCAGCCCCAGCATTTT
>.|.|TRBJ2-7|TRBV20-1
CSASLLKSYEQYF
TGCAGTGCTAGTTTGCTGAAGAGCTACGAGCAGTACTTC
>.|.|TRBJ1-2|TRBV7-3
CASSSTGGIGYTF
TGTGCCAGCAGCTCGACCGGGGGAATTGGCTACACCTTC
>.|.|TRBJ2-3|TRBV25-1
CASSERLGGDTQYF
TGTGCCAGCAGTGAACGTTTAGGAGGAGATACGCAGTATTTT
>TRBD2|.|TRBJ2-3|TRBV7-8
CASGRTSAITDTQYF
TGTGCCAGCGGCAGGACTAGCGCGATCACAGATACGCAGTATTTT
>.|once|TRBJ2-3|TRBV2
CASTRETTTDTQYF
TGTGCCAGCACCCGGGAGACTACCACAGATACGCAGTATTTT
>.|.|TRBJ2-3|TRBV30
CAWSVASAADTQYF
TGTGCCTGGAGTGTAGCTAGTGCGGCAGATACGCAGTATTTT
>.|.|TRBJ1-2|TRBV11-1
CASTPGSANYGYTF
TGTGCCAGCACTCCGGGCAGCGCTAACTATGGCTACACCTTC
>TRBD1|.|TRBJ2-3|TRBV15
CATSREGQGTDTQYF
TGTGCCACCAGCAGAGAGGGACAGGGAACAGATACGCAGTATTTT
>.|.|TRBJ2-7|TRBV5-1
CASSTRDSPSYYEQYF
TGCGCCAGCAGCACCCGGGACTCTCCCTCCTACTACGAGCAGTACTTC
>TRBD2|.|TRBJ2-1|TRBV4-3
CASSHETSGGRYNEQFF
TGCGCCAGCAGCCACGAAACTAGCGGGGGAAGGTACAATGAGCAGTTCTTC
>TRBD1|.|TRBJ1-1|TRBV19
CASSWDRGNTEAFF
TGTGCCAGTAGTTGGGACAGGGGGAACACTGAAGCTTTCTTT
>.|.|TRBJ1-1|TRBV10-3
CATESGNTEAFF
TGTGCCACCGAATCCGGGAACACTGAAGCTTTCTTT
>.|.|TRBJ2-7|TRBV3-1
CASSPGGSGHEQYF
TGTGCCAGCAGCCCCGGGGGTTCGGGGCACGAGCAGTACTTC
>TRBD1|once|TRBJ2-7|TRBV18
CASSPGGTGGSYEQYF
TGTGCCAGCTCACCTGGCGGGACAGGGGGCTCCTACGAGCAGTACTTC
>TRBD1|.|TRBJ2-1|TRBV9
CASSATGVYNEQFF
TGTGCCAGCAGCGCGACAGGGGTCTACAATGAGCAGTTCTTC
>.|.|TRBJ2-4|TRBV12-3/TRBV12-4
CASSRGGRSDIQYF
TGTGCCAGCAGTCGAGGGGGTCGGTCTGACATTCAGTACTTC
>.|once|TRBJ2-7|TRBV20-1
CSAREVSRESGEQYF
TGCAGTGCTAGAGAGGTCTCCCGGGAGTCTGGGGAGCAGTACTTC
>TRBD2|.|TRBJ2-7|TRBV12-3/TRBV12-4
CASSPAGSEQYF
TGTGCCAGCAGCCCAGCGGGGAGCGAGCAGTACTTC
>TRBD1|.|TRBJ2-3|TRBV12-3/TRBV12-4
CASSLRDREADTQYF
TGTGCCAGCAGTTTGCGGGACAGGGAGGCAGATACGCAGTATTTT
>.|.|TRBJ2-1|TRBV30
CAWSVGIGDEQFF
TGTGCCTGGAGTGTAGGAATCGGAGATGAGCAGTTCTTC
>TRBD2|.|TRBJ2-7|TRBV5-4
CASSGGTSGHYEQYF
TGTGCCAGCAGCGGGGGGACTAGCGGACACTACGAGCAGTACTTC
>TRBD1|.|TRBJ2-7|TRBV6-6
CASSDRGTYEQYF
TGTGCCAGCAGTGACAGGGGTACCTACGAGCAGTACTTC
>.|.|TRBJ1-1|TRBV20-1
CSASEGEGNTEAFF
TGCAGTGCTAGCGAGGGGGAAGGGAACACTGAAGCTTTCTTT
>.|.|TRBJ1-2|TRBV7-9
CASSDTGWGGYTF
TGTGCCAGCAGCGATACAGGCTGGGGTGGCTACACCTTC
>TRBD1|.|TRBJ2-5|TRBV5-8
CASSLGSRDRGETQYF
TGTGCCAGCAGCTTGGGCTCTAGGGACAGAGGGGAGACCCAGTACTTC
>TRBD2|.|TRBJ2-1|TRBV11-2
CASSLGTSGGRRPYNEQFF
TGTGCCAGCAGCTTAGGGACTAGCGGGGGGCGAAGACCCTACAATGAGCAGTTCTTC
>.|.|TRBJ1-1|TRBV3-1
CASSLSWDTEAFF
TGTGCCAGCAGCCTCAGTTGGGACACTGAAGCTTTCTTT
>.|.|TRBJ2-1|TRBV5-1
CASSHTDSPPTNEQFF
TGCGCCAGCAGCCACACGGACAGCCCCCCAACGAATGAGCAGTTCTTC
>.|.|TRBJ2-1|TRBV28
CASSPPHDSFDEQFF
TGTGCCAGCAGTCCCCCCCACGACAGTTTCGATGAGCAGTTCTTC
>.|.|TRBJ2-5|TRBV20-1
CSASRVADRETQYF
TGCAGTGCTAGTCGCGTCGCGGACCGAGAGACCCAGTACTTC
>TRBD1|.|TRBJ1-2|TRBV5-4
CASSSTGGEDYGYTF
TGTGCCAGCAGCAGCACAGGGGGCGAGGACTATGGCTACACCTTC
>.|.|TRBJ2-5|TRBV7-9
CASSSRGAQETQYF
TGTGCCAGCAGCTCTAGGGGGGCTCAAGAGACCCAGTACTTC
>.|.|TRBJ1-1|TRBV2
CASSEVGGYTEAFF
TGTGCCAGCAGTGAGGTTGGCGGGTACACTGAAGCTTTCTTT
>TRBD2|once|TRBJ2-1|TRBV29-1
CSVEDLGLAGSNEQFF
TGCAGCGTTGAAGATTTAGGACTAGCGGGTTCCAATGAGCAGTTCTTC
>TRBD2|.|TRBJ2-1|TRBV19
CASSPQREGTDEQFF
TGTGCCAGTAGTCCTCAGCGGGAGGGTACGGATGAGCAGTTCTTC
>TRBD1|.|TRBJ1-2|TRBV7-8
CASSPRPKDRVGGYTF
TGTGCCAGCAGCCCCCGACCCAAGGACAGGGTGGGCGGCTACACCTTC
>.|.|TRBJ2-7|TRBV4-3
CASSQGGFSYEQYF
TGCGCCAGCAGCCAAGGGGGGTTCTCCTACGAGCAGTACTTC
>TRBD1|few|TRBJ2-7|TRBV11-2
CASSLKQGLNSYEQYF
TGTGCCAGCAGCCTAAAACAGGGGTTGAACTCCTACGAGCAGTACTTC
>TRBD1|.|TRBJ1-6|TRBV7-9
CASSSDRERSSPLHF
TGTGCCAGCAGCTCCGACAGGGAGAGGAGTTCACCCCTCCACTTT
>.|.|TRBJ1-1|TRBV9
CASSPQGYTEAFF
TGTGCCAGCAGCCCACAGGGATACACTGAAGCTTTCTTT
>.|.|TRBJ2-1|TRBV9
CASSRAGDIPYNEQFF
TGTGCCAGCAGCCGCGCGGGGGACATCCCGTACAATGAGCAGTTCTTC
>TRBD2|.|TRBJ2-1|TRBV9
CASSVSGSGYNEQFF
TGTGCCAGCAGCGTTAGCGGGAGCGGCTACAATGAGCAGTTCTTC
>.|.|TRBJ2-1|TRBV6-4
CASSPTTNNEQFF
TGTGCCAGCAGTCCCACAACTAACAATGAGCAGTTCTTC
>TRBD2|.|TRBJ2-1|TRBV7-3
CASSSLAGGYNEQFF
TGTGCCAGCAGCTCACTAGCGGGAGGCTACAATGAGCAGTTCTTC
>.|.|TRBJ2-7|TRBV4-1
CASSPVVGESEQYF
TGCGCCAGCAGCCCCGTCGTGGGAGAAAGCGAGCAGTACTTC
>.|.|TRBJ2-7|TRBV3-1
CASSQQGRGEQYF
TGTGCCAGCAGCCAACAGGGTCGGGGCGAGCAGTACTTC